The 21 T cell receptor beta chains in this list originate from one sample, sequenced in a study of early T cells in non-severe SARS-CoV-2 infection. TCRdb reprocessed the 5' RACE reads via MiXCR and lists one record per CDR3 protein. The sample lists 75,000 to 100,000 distinct CDR3 sequences; 15% to 20% were seen once. The sample taken for sequencing was whole blood. The receptors were gathered from an adult who was a healthcare worker with PCR-confirmed SARS-CoV-2 infection or an uninfected control (not recorded which).

This clonotype appeared a few times. The J gene is TRBJ1-5, the V gene TRBV28, with D perhaps TRBD1 (5 bases). The ends were cut back, 7 bases at V and 0 bases at J, with 13 bases in the middle. In germline, CDR1 is MDHEN, CDR2 SYDVKM. CDR3 length: 15 amino acids. CDR3 residues: CASIPGQNSNQPQHF. DNA for the CDR3: TGTGCCAGCATCCCGGGGCAGAATAGCAATCAGCCCCAGCATTTT.

This CDR3 is CASRVLAGGPTHSTDTQYF. DNA for the CDR3: TGTGCCAGCAGAGTACTAGCGGGGGGGCCAACCCATAGCACAGATACGCAGTATTTT. The chain recombines TRBV6-1 with TRBJ2-3, with 13 positions matching TRBD2. Per germline, CDR1 MNHNS and CDR2 SASEGT. With V trimmed by 6 bases and J by 0 bases, 12 bases remained unmatched. CDR3 size: 19 residues.

Only a few counts were recorded for this clonotype. V is TRBV11-2 and J is TRBJ2-7; either TRBD1 or TRBD2 may supply D (5 bases each). The CDR3 has 17 residues. Germline values: CDR1 SGHAT, CDR2 FQNNGV. Deletions cut 0 bases from V and 2 bases from J, with 17 bases between. CDR3 coding DNA: TGTGCCAGCAGCTTAGAGGGCCCGGGACGGAGAGCCTACGAGCAGTACTTC. Its translation: CASSLEGPGRRAYEQYF.

The J gene is TRBJ1-6, the V gene TRBV7-9, with D unclear. The CDR3 spans 13 residues. The germline CDR1 and CDR2 sequences are SEHNR and FQNEAQ (reference sequence). V was shortened by 5 bases and J by 5 bases, with 7 bases between the two germline ends. The CDR3 coding sequence is TGTGCCAGCAGCACCAAGAATAATTCACCCCTCCACTTT. Protein product: CASSTKNNSPLHF.

This clonotype has just a few counts. The chain couples TRBV3-1 to TRBJ1-1; weak D call: TRBD1 (6 bases). V shed 3 bases and J shed 5 bases, with 10 bases lying between them. Germline V gene lookup returns CDR1 LGHDT and CDR2 YNNKEL (reference sequence). The CDR3 runs to 13 residues. The CDR3 nucleotides read TGTGCCAGCAGCCAGCGACAGGAGACTGAAGCTTTCTTT. This sequence encodes CASSQRQETEAFF.

In its sample, this clonotype was seen a few times. This chain joins TRBV29-1 and TRBJ2-2; D is ambiguous. CDR1 and CDR2 from the germline V gene are SQVTM and ANQGSEA. The CDR3 length is 11 residues. V was shortened by 3 bases and J by 5 bases, with 4 bases between the two germline ends. The CDR3 coding sequence is TGCAGCGTTGAGGAGACCGGGGAGCTGTTTTTT. It is translated as CSVEETGELFF.

V is TRBV20-1 and J is TRBJ1-4; possibly TRBD1 for D (6 bases). CDR1 is DFQATT and CDR2 is SNEGSKA in the germline V gene (reference sequence). The length of the CDR3 is 14 residues. V was shortened by 0 bases and J by 7 bases, with 12 bases between the two germline ends. The DNA for the CDR3 is TGCAGTGCTAGAGATCGGGGGGGCCCTGAAAAACTGTTTTTT. Amino acids: CSARDRGGPEKLFF.

This clonotype was counted at least ten times. The chain combines TRBV20-1 with TRBJ1-4; 7 bases are a match to TRBD1. The CDR3 contains 15 residues. Losses at the gene ends were 0 bases for V and 4 bases for J; bases not matched to a gene: 5. The germline CDR1 and CDR2 sequences are DFQATT and SNEGSKA (reference sequence). CDR3 in amino acids: CSARDLGTDNEKLFF. CDR3 in DNA: TGCAGTGCTAGAGATCTTGGGACAGATAATGAAAAACTGTTTTTT.

Comment on this clonotype: A much larger clone lies one base from this, so it may be a read error. The chain has TRBV9 and TRBJ2-2; the D is unclear. This CDR3 spans 14 amino acids. Germline loops: CDR1 SGDLS, CDR2 YYNGEE. V gave up 3 bases and J gave up 0 bases, with 6 bases separating them. CDR3 in amino acids: CASSAPSNTGELFF. CDR3 in DNA: TGTGCCAGCAGCGCACCGTCGAACACCGGGGAGCTGTTTTTT.

In DNA, the CDR3 is TGTGCCAGCAGAATGACTAGCGGGGGCCTGGGGACCCAGTACTTC. Encoded protein: CASRMTSGGLGTQYF. This chain links TRBV12-3 or TRBV12-4 with TRBJ2-5, with 12 bases that match TRBD2. The CDR3 has 15 amino acids. V trimming: 6 bases; J trimming: 7 bases; junction bases outside the gene matches: 9.

CDR3 residues: CAISDSLYGYTF. Here the CDR3 DNA reads TGTGCCATCAGCGATTCCCTCTATGGCTACACCTTC. The chain joins TRBV10-3 to TRBJ1-2, with D uncertain. Germline CDR1 and CDR2: ENHRY and SYGVKD. Trimming cost V 6 bases and J 4 bases, with 9 bases left between them. CDR3 size: 12 residues.

This clonotype was found a few times. The chain has TRBV6-2 or TRBV6-3 and TRBJ2-4, with D hard to call. CDR1 MNHEY and CDR2 SVGEGT come from the germline V gene. V dropped 6 bases and J dropped 0 bases, with 15 bases sitting between them. The CDR3 loop spans 16 amino acids. CDR3 DNA: TGTGCCAGCAGCCCTCTCAGCGTACTAGCCAAAAACATTCAGTACTTC. Translated: CASSPLSVLAKNIQYF.

V is TRBV7-2 and J is TRBJ1-5, with 9 bases aligning to TRBD1. The V gene's germline CDR1 is SGHTA and CDR2 FQGNSA. V gave up 5 bases and J gave up 0 bases; unmatched junction bases: 5. CDR3 length: 16 residues. CDR3 loop: CASSPGTGFSNQPQHF. Written as DNA, the CDR3 is TGTGCCAGCAGCCCCGGGACAGGGTTTAGCAATCAGCCCCAGCATTTT.

This clonotype was counted between two and nine times. The rearrangement joins TRBV2 to TRBJ2-7; the D gene is possibly TRBD1 (6 bases). The length of the CDR3 is 14 residues. Germline V gene sequence: CDR1 SNHLY, CDR2 FYNNEI. Between the trimmed V and J ends, which lost 7 bases and 4 bases, there was a span of 17 bases. The CDR3 region is CASKVRGSAYEQYF. CDR3 in DNA: TGTGCCAGCAAAGTTAGGGGGAGCGCATACGAGCAGTACTTC. Using reference TRBV2 and TRBJ2-7 for the parts outside the CDR3, the full variable domain is EPEVTQTPSHQVTQMGQEVILRCVPISNHLYFYWYRQILGQKVEFLVSFYNNEISEKSEIFDDQFSVERPDGSNFTLKIRSTKLEDSAMYFCASKVRGSAYEQYFGPGTRLTVT.

This clonotype was recorded a few times. V usage is TRBV27 and J usage is TRBJ2-7, with a tentative D call TRBD2 (6 bases). Germline CDR1 is MNHEY and CDR2 is SMNVEV (reference sequence). The CDR3 spans 14 residues. Deletions cut 10 bases from V and 0 bases from J, with 16 bases between. The CDR3 DNA is TGTGCCACCTCGAGGGGAGGAAGCTCCTACGAGCAGTACTTC. As protein: CATSRGGSSYEQYF.

This chain joins TRBV10-3 and TRBJ1-5; D is possibly TRBD1 (5 bases). V was clipped by 3 bases and J by 5 bases, with 14 bases between them. This CDR3 is built from 15 residues. The germline CDR1 and CDR2 sequences are ENHRY and SYGVKD. In DNA, the CDR3 is TGTGCCATCAGTGACGGTCCAGGGCTTGATCAGCCCCAGCATTTT. Translated, it gives CAISDGPGLDQPQHF.

Only a few counts were recorded for this clonotype. The chain recombines TRBV4-1 with TRBJ1-1, with D possibly TRBD1 on 6 matching bases. The CDR3 contains 15 residues. V was clipped by 0 bases and J by 7 bases, with 15 bases between them. Germline V gives CDR1 MGHRA, CDR2 YSYEKL. CDR3 nucleotide sequence: TGCGCCAGCAGCCAAGATGTCAGGACAGTGCATGAAGCTTTCTTT. Translation gives CASSQDVRTVHEAFF.

The J gene is TRBJ1-4, the V gene TRBV28; D is perhaps TRBD1 (5 bases). The CDR3 runs to 15 residues. Germline CDR1 MDHEN, CDR2 SYDVKM. Trimming removed 3 bases from V and 8 bases from J, with 16 bases in between. The CDR3 protein is CASSFGGEAGEKLFF. CDR3 DNA: TGTGCCAGCAGTTTTGGTGGAGAAGCAGGGGAAAAACTGTTTTTT. The whole variable domain, filled in from reference TRBV28 and TRBJ1-4, reads DVKVTQSSRYLVKRTGEKVFLECVQDMDHENMFWYRQDPGLGLRLIYFSYDVKMKEKGDIPEGYSVSREKKERFSLILESASTNQTSMYLCASSFGGEAGEKLFFGSGTQLSVL.

The sample holds a few counts of this clonotype. This sequence joins TRBV25-1 and TRBJ2-7; D call uncertain. Germline values: CDR1 MGHDK, CDR2 SYGVNS. The CDR3 has 12 amino acids. Trimming cost V 8 bases and J 5 bases, with 13 bases left between them. CDR3 in amino acids: CASGTTQHEQYF. The CDR3 bases are TGTGCCAGCGGCACTACTCAACACGAGCAGTACTTC.

The chain couples TRBV4-2 to TRBJ2-7, with 9 bases identical to TRBD2. The CDR3 consists of 16 residues. Germline CDR1 LGHNA, CDR2 YNFKEQ. Trimming took 0 bases from V and 7 from J; bases not matched to a gene: 10. The CDR3 coding sequence is TGTGCCAGCAGCCAAGATTGGGGACTAGCCTCAGCGGAGCAGTACTTC. Its protein product is CASSQDWGLASAEQYF.

This clonotype occurred many times. For the CDR3, the DNA is TGTGCCAGCAGTCCAGGCGGGACAGTTGGGCTACAGCCCCAGCATTTT. Translated, it gives CASSPGGTVGLQPQHF. This chain links TRBV6-2 or TRBV6-3 with TRBJ1-5; the match to TRBD1 covers 7 bases. The CDR3 is 16 residues long. Germline V gives CDR1 MNHEY, CDR2 SVGEGT. Trimming cost V 5 bases and J 7 bases; bases outside gene matches: 14.